The 29 T cell receptor beta chains below all came from one sample that was sequenced in a study of T cell responses to AZD1222 COVID-19 vaccine. The assay was immunoSEQ multiplex PCR, and TCRdb's table has in-frame clones only and misses some. The table has 100,000 to 130,000 clones, 70% to 90% seen once. The source was peripheral blood, collected on day 0 of AZD1222 vaccination. Source of these receptors: an adult in good health.

Comment on this clone: At one end the junction does not follow the germline gene, possibly because of a read error. The CDR3 reads CASTQEQTEQNYGYTF. DNA of the CDR3: TGCGCCAGCACCCAAGAGCAGACGGAACAAAACTATGGCTACACCTTC. The chain combines TRBV4-1 with TRBJ1-2; D remains unclear. This CDR3 contains 16 residues. Looked up from germline, CDR1 is MGHRA and CDR2 is YSYEKL.

The chain combines TRBV6-1 with TRBJ2-1; possible D gene TRBD2, 6 bases. V was shortened by 2 bases and J by 0 bases, with 17 bases between the two germline ends. The CDR3 runs 18 residues. Germline V gene sequence: CDR1 MNHNS, CDR2 SASEGT. In nucleotides, the CDR3 is TGTGCCAGCAGTGAAAAATCTGGAGGGCAGAGCTCCTACAATGAGCAGTTCTTC. Translation gives CASSEKSGGQSSYNEQFF.

The chain links TRBV6-2 or TRBV6-3 to TRBJ2-3; 15 nucleotides align to TRBD2. The ends lost 6 bases at V and 0 bases at J; junction bases unmatched: 13. CDR1 MNHEY and CDR2 SVGEGT come from the germline V gene. This CDR3 has 20 residues. DNA of the CDR3: TGTGCCAGCAGCCCCCCGGATTTTGGGACTAGCGGGGGGAGCACAGATACGCAGTATTTT. Residues: CASSPPDFGTSGGSTDTQYF.

A remark on this clone: The same CDR3 can be traced to other DNA sequences in this sample. The chain recombines TRBV5-1 with TRBJ1-3; 8 positions match TRBD1. Germline CDR1 and CDR2: SGHRS and YFSETQ. This CDR3 region has 15 residues. With V trimmed by 3 bases and J by 4 bases, 6 bases remained unmatched. CDR3: CASSSQGARGNTIYF. The CDR3 nucleotides are TGCGCCAGCAGCTCGCAGGGGGCTCGGGGAAACACCATATATTTT.

Comment on this clone: This could be a read error, since a much larger clone is one nucleotide away. V usage is TRBV5-4 and J usage is TRBJ2-2; no clear D. CDR3 length equals 12 residues. With 4 bases removed from V and 3 bases from J, the gap between germline ends came to 4 bases. In germline, CDR1 is SGHNT, CDR2 YYREEE (reference sequence). This CDR3 is CASSPHTGELFF. CDR3 in DNA: TGTGCCAGCAGCCCTCACACCGGGGAGCTGTTTTTT.

The rearrangement joins TRBV28 to TRBJ2-5, with 8 bases fitting TRBD1. The CDR3 contains 13 residues. The trim removed 10 bases at V and 5 bases at J, leaving 9 bases unmatched. Germline V CDR1 and CDR2: MDHEN, SYDVKM. DNA of the CDR3: TGTGCCACCCAGACAGGGGCGGACGAGACCCAGTACTTC. Encoded protein: CATQTGADETQYF.

The chain recombines TRBV28 with TRBJ1-1; D gene uncertain. The CDR3 extends over 14 amino acids. In germline, CDR1 is MDHEN, CDR2 SYDVKM. Trimming removed 5 bases from V and 1 base from J, with 11 bases in between. The CDR3 coding sequence is TGTGCCAGCAGTCCCCCGAGAGAGAACACTGAAGCTTTCTTT. Protein sequence: CASSPPRENTEAFF.

The gene calls are TRBV25-1 and TRBJ1-5, with 9 positions matching TRBD1. Germline V gene sequence: CDR1 MGHDK, CDR2 SYGVNS. CDR3 length: 15 amino acids. The ends lost 3 bases at V and 6 bases at J; junction bases unmatched: 6. The CDR3 spells CASSDGTGIGQPQHF. The CDR3 DNA is TGTGCCAGCAGTGACGGGACAGGGATCGGTCAGCCCCAGCATTTT.

This chain joins TRBV7-3 and TRBJ1-6; possible D gene TRBD1, 6 bases. The V end lost 3 bases, the J end lost 9 bases, and 15 bases lay between the germline ends. This CDR3 has 15 amino acids. Germline assignment: CDR1 SGHTA and CDR2 FQGTGA. The CDR3, as DNA: TGTGCCAGCAGCTTGACCACAGGGATCAGTTCACCCCTCCACTTT. Its protein product is CASSLTTGISSPLHF.

The chain employs TRBV11-3 and TRBJ1-5, with 9 bases identical to TRBD1. V was pared by 0 bases and J by 5 bases, with 8 bases of the junction left unmatched. The length of the CDR3 is 17 residues. In germline, CDR1 is SGHNT, CDR2 YENEEA. The CDR3 sequence: CASSLDEVGTGYQPQHF. The DNA of the CDR3 is TGTGCCAGCAGCTTAGATGAGGTGGGGACAGGGTATCAGCCCCAGCATTTT.

This clone was counted a single time. CDR3: CASNPDRGTEAFF. In DNA form, the CDR3 reads TGTGCCAGCAACCCAGACAGGGGGACTGAAGCTTTCTTT. The rearrangement links TRBV5-4 to TRBJ1-1; 9 nucleotides align to TRBD1. The CDR3 length is 13 residues. The V gene end was trimmed by 6 bases and the J gene end by 5 bases; junction bases not matched to a gene: 5. Germline V gives CDR1 SGHNT, CDR2 YYREEE (reference sequence).

This clone appeared a single time. The chain combines TRBV5-1 with TRBJ2-2; tentative D call: TRBD1 (6 bases). With 0 bases removed from V and 1 base from J, the gap between germline ends came to 10 bases. CDR1 is SGHRS and CDR2 is YFSETQ in the germline V gene. The CDR3 is made up of 16 amino acids. CDR3 in amino acids: CASSLEGTMNTGELFF. CDR3 nucleotide sequence: TGCGCCAGCAGCTTGGAGGGGACAATGAACACCGGGGAGCTGTTTTTT. The variable domain in full, completed from reference TRBV5-1 and TRBJ2-2, reads KAGVTQTPRYLIKTRGQQVTLSCSPISGHRSVSWYQQTPGQGLQFLFEYFSETQRNKGNFPGRFSGRQFSNSRSEMNVSTLELGDSALYLCASSLEGTMNTGELFFGEGSRLTVL.

This clone has only one observation. The chain recombines TRBV28 with TRBJ2-7; 7 bases match TRBD2. From germline, CDR1 is MDHEN and CDR2 SYDVKM. CDR3 length: 12 residues. Germline trimming cut 2 bases from V and 5 bases from J; bases unmatched to any gene: 0. CDR3 sequence: CASSLGRDEQYF. CDR3 nucleotide sequence: TGTGCCAGCAGTTTAGGGAGGGACGAGCAGTACTTC.

The chain employs TRBV6-5 and TRBJ2-7; D gene ambiguous. Trimming pared 7 bases from V and 0 bases from J, leaving 13 bases between. Germline V gene sequence: CDR1 MNHEY, CDR2 SVGAGI. The CDR3 runs to 14 residues. CDR3 DNA: TGTGCCAGCACAGCTTTGACCAGCTCCTACGAGCAGTACTTC. It codes for CASTALTSSYEQYF.

This rearrangement joins TRBV3-1 (or the pseudogene TRBV3-2) to TRBJ2-5; D is undetermined. Germline lookup yields CDR1 LGHDT and CDR2 YNNKEL (reference sequence). Trimming took 1 base from V and 1 from J, leaving 4 bases between them. This CDR3 has 13 residues. The CDR3 nucleotides are TGTGCCAGCAGCCAAGGAGGCCAAGAGACCCAGTACTTC. This encodes CASSQGGQETQYF.

V usage is TRBV3-1 (or the pseudogene TRBV3-2) and J usage is TRBJ2-7; no clear D. The CDR3 sequence is 12 residues long. Trimming left V 0 bases short and J 5 bases short, with 5 bases between. Germline loops: CDR1 LGHDT, CDR2 YNNKEL (reference sequence). The CDR3 loop reads CASSQDLDEQYF. The CDR3 DNA reads as TGTGCCAGCAGCCAAGATCTGGACGAGCAGTACTTC.

This chain links TRBV6-5 with TRBJ2-2; possibly TRBD1 for D (5 bases). The germline CDR1 and CDR2 sequences are MNHEY and SVGAGI. The CDR3 length is 13 residues. V gave up 5 bases and J gave up 5 bases, with 9 bases separating them. CDR3 amino acids: CASSNPGTGELFF. CDR3 bases: TGTGCCAGCAGTAACCCAGGGACCGGGGAGCTGTTTTTT.

The chain links TRBV6-5 to TRBJ1-2; TRBD1 is a possible D gene (5 bases). The germline V gene encodes CDR1 MNHEY and CDR2 SVGAGI. V lost 9 bases and J lost 0, with 11 bases in between. The CDR3 length is 13 residues. Here the CDR3 DNA reads TGTGCCAGAAGGGACGGTACTAACTATGGCTACACCTTC. It is translated as CARRDGTNYGYTF.

The genes are TRBV27 and TRBJ1-5; perhaps TRBD1 as D (5 bases). The germline CDR1 and CDR2 sequences are MNHEY and SMNVEV (reference sequence). V lost 1 base and J 4 bases, leaving 14 bases between the germline ends. The CDR3 extends over 16 amino acids. CDR3 nucleotide sequence: TGTGCCAGCAGTTTATGGCCCCGGGGCGAAAATCAGCCCCAGCATTTT. Residues: CASSLWPRGENQPQHF.

The chain employs TRBV11-2 and TRBJ1-3; 9 bases are a match to TRBD1. After removal of 5 bases from V and 0 bases from J, the junction contained 5 bases not matched to a gene. The CDR3 covers 16 residues. Germline V gene lookup returns CDR1 SGHAT and CDR2 FQNNGV. CDR3 sequence (DNA): TGTGCCAGCAGCCCAATACAGGGGGCCTCTGGAAACACCATATATTTT. It translates to CASSPIQGASGNTIYF. Complete variable domain (other parts from reference TRBV11-2 and TRBJ1-3): EAGVAQSPRYKIIEKRQSVAFWCNPISGHATLYWYQQILGQGPKLLIQFQNNGVVDDSQLPKDRFSAERLKGVDSTLKIQPAKLEDSAVYLCASSPIQGASGNTIYFGEGSWLTVV.

This clone has more than one count but fewer than ten. The gene calls are TRBV5-1 and TRBJ1-1; D perhaps matches TRBD1 (6 bases). V was shortened by 5 bases and J by 0 bases, with 14 bases between the two germline ends. The CDR3 totals 15 residues. Germline CDR1 reads SGHRS; CDR2 reads YFSETQ. The CDR3 reads CASSPGGQLNTEAFF. DNA of the CDR3: TGCGCCAGCAGTCCGGGGGGCCAGTTGAACACTGAAGCTTTCTTT.

This sequence joins TRBV9 and TRBJ2-1; 8 bases align to TRBD2. V lost 0 bases to trimming and J lost 2 bases; unmatched junction nucleotides: 7. The CDR3 is made up of 17 amino acids. In germline, CDR1 is SGDLS, CDR2 YYNGEE. The DNA for the CDR3 is TGTGCCAGCAGCGTAGGAGGTGGGCGGGGGGCCTACAATGAGCAGTTCTTC. Amino acids: CASSVGGGRGAYNEQFF.

J is TRBJ1-2 and V is TRBV30; D is uncertain. CDR1 GTSNPN and CDR2 SVGIG come from the germline V gene (reference sequence). V shed 3 bases and J shed 3 bases, with 11 bases lying between them. The CDR3 consists of 13 residues. DNA for the CDR3: TGTGCCTGGAGCCCCCTTACGGACTATGGCTACACCTTC. This encodes CAWSPLTDYGYTF. Full variable domain (outside the CDR3, taken from reference TRBV30 and TRBJ1-2): SQTIHQWPATLVQPVGSPLSLECTVEGTSNPNLYWYRQAAGRGLQLLFYSVGIGQISSEVPQNLSASRPQDRQFILSSKKLLLSDSGFYLCAWSPLTDYGYTFGSGTRLTVV.

The rearrangement links TRBV5-6 to TRBJ1-5; D is perhaps TRBD1 (6 bases). Trimming cost V 4 bases and J 3 bases, with 20 bases left between them. Germline loops: CDR1 SGHDT, CDR2 YYEEEE. The CDR3 is 17 residues long. The CDR3 DNA is TGTGCCAGCAGCCATGGTCGGGGTTCAGGGGCCAATCAGCCCCAGCATTTT. As protein: CASSHGRGSGANQPQHF.

The rearrangement uses TRBV7-9 and TRBJ2-5; 8 positions agree with TRBD1. Germline assignment: CDR1 SEHNR and CDR2 FQNEAQ (reference sequence). CDR3 length equals 15 residues. V shed 5 bases, J shed 2 bases, and the junction held 7 bases outside the gene matches. CDR3 loop: CASSQPDREQETQYF. CDR3 in DNA: TGTGCCAGCAGCCAACCGGACAGGGAGCAAGAGACCCAGTACTTC.

This sequence joins TRBV11-2 and TRBJ2-4; 7 nucleotides match TRBD2. The CDR3 spans 15 residues. Per the germline V gene, CDR1 is SGHAT and CDR2 is FQNNGV. The trim removed 5 bases at V and 8 bases at J, leaving 12 bases unmatched. The DNA of the CDR3 is TGTGCCAGCAGCCGAGAGGGACTAATGGTTGACATTCAGTACTTC. Protein: CASSREGLMVDIQYF. Based on the CDR3 plus reference TRBV11-2 and TRBJ2-4, the full variable domain is EAGVAQSPRYKIIEKRQSVAFWCNPISGHATLYWYQQILGQGPKLLIQFQNNGVVDDSQLPKDRFSAERLKGVDSTLKIQPAKLEDSAVYLCASSREGLMVDIQYFGAGTRLSVL.

The chain carries TRBV10-3 and TRBJ2-2; 9 nucleotides match TRBD2. The CDR3 covers 17 residues. Germline assignment: CDR1 ENHRY and CDR2 SYGVKD. With V trimmed by 4 bases and J by 4 bases, 10 bases remained unmatched. The CDR3 protein is CAISGPSSGAVTGELFF. The CDR3 nucleotides are TGTGCCATCAGTGGGCCCTCTAGCGGGGCCGTCACCGGGGAGCTGTTTTTT.

This sequence joins TRBV15 and TRBJ2-1; 8 nucleotides align to TRBD2. This CDR3 has 17 residues. In germline, CDR1 is LNHNV, CDR2 YYDKDF (reference sequence). V shed 2 bases and J 7 bases; nucleotides not matched to a gene: 13. CDR3 in amino acids: CATSRPLTSALFNEQFF. In DNA, the CDR3 is TGTGCCACCAGCAGACCCCTGACTAGCGCACTTTTTAATGAGCAGTTCTTC.

This rearrangement joins TRBV5-5 to TRBJ2-7, with 8 bases identical to TRBD2. The V gene's germline CDR1 is SGHKS and CDR2 YYEKEE (reference sequence). V dropped 0 bases and J dropped 0; count of bases not matched to a gene: 5. This CDR3 is built from 16 residues. This chain's CDR3 is CASSLGAGASSYEQYF. CDR3 nucleotide sequence: TGTGCCAGCAGCTTGGGAGCGGGGGCCAGCTCCTACGAGCAGTACTTC.